The 5 T cell receptor beta chains below come from one sample, sequenced in a study of CD8 T cells in Susac syndrome. RNA was extracted with the RNeasy kit, and a quantity of roughly 0.5 to 1 ug was reverse transcribed using random hexamers. TCRdb called the immunoSEQ multiplex PCR reads again in MiXCR, with one record for every CDR3 protein. The table lists some 120,000 distinct CDR3 sequences, around 90% of them singletons, with about 0.12% in the top ten. Sequenced material: CD8+ T cells from PBMCs. The origin of the receptors is a human donor in good health.

The V gene is TRBV6-2 or TRBV6-3, the J gene TRBJ2-7, with TRBD1 as a possible D gene (6 bases). CDR1 is MNHEY and CDR2 is SVGEGT in the germline V gene. This CDR3 comprises 14 residues. Trimming stripped 5 bases from V and 4 bases from J, with 15 bases between. As DNA, the CDR3 is TGTGCCAGCAGTGACGACAGGTCCCTGTACGAGCAGTACTTC. It translates to CASSDDRSLYEQYF.

The CDR3 bases are TGTGCCAGCAGCCCAACCGTGGGGAGCGGGTCAGATACGCAGTATTTT. Translated: CASSPTVGSGSDTQYF. The rearrangement links TRBV13 to TRBJ2-3, with D possibly being TRBD2 (6 bases). The CDR3 has 16 residues. The germline CDR1 and CDR2 sequences are PRHDT and FYEKMQ (reference sequence). The germline V and J ends were trimmed by 5 bases and 4 bases, with 19 bases remaining between them.

The J gene is TRBJ2-4, the V gene TRBV6-5; D tentatively reads TRBD1 or TRBD2 (5 bases each). The CDR3 has 17 residues. V lost 0 bases to trimming and J lost 1 base, with 13 bases between them. Germline V gene sequence: CDR1 MNHEY, CDR2 SVGAGI. The CDR3 sequence is CASSYSNSGTAKNIQYF. DNA of the CDR3: TGTGCCAGCAGTTACTCGAACAGTGGGACGGCCAAAAACATTCAGTACTTC.

The gene calls are TRBV29-1 and TRBJ1-2; D is perhaps TRBD1 (5 bases). This CDR3 is built from 13 residues. V was clipped by 4 bases and J by 4 bases, with 13 bases between them. Germline values: CDR1 SQVTM, CDR2 ANQGSEA. The CDR3: CSVANQGAYGYTF. For the CDR3, the DNA is TGCAGCGTTGCGAATCAAGGGGCCTATGGCTACACCTTC. Together with reference TRBV29-1 and TRBJ1-2, the CDR3 gives the full variable domain: SAVISQKPSRDICQRGTSLTIQCQVDSQVTMMFWYRQQPGQSLTLIATANQGSEATYESGFVIDKFPISRPNLTFSTLTVSNMSPEDSSIYLCSVANQGAYGYTFGSGTRLTVV.

This chain joins TRBV5-6 and TRBJ2-4; D gene ambiguous. Germline V CDR1 and CDR2: SGHDT, YYEEEE. The CDR3 is 13 residues long. V was clipped by 7 bases and J by 7 bases, with 15 bases between them. The CDR3 region is CASATPIGNIQYF. CDR3 sequence (DNA): TGTGCCAGCGCAACCCCGATTGGTAACATTCAGTACTTC.